This T cell receptor (beta chain) was recorded in a study of blood T cell repertoires in COVID-19. Study-level background: The cDNA or gDNA used as material had been derived from T cells, B-cell-depleted T cells, or PBMCs.

TCRdb's copy holds only in-frame clones and misses some; the assay was immunoSEQ multiplex PCR. The data hold around 250,000 clones, with more than 70% observed a single time. From germline, CDR1 is LGHDT and CDR2 YNNKEL (reference sequence). The length of the CDR3 is 13 residues. V was clipped by 5 bases and J by 2 bases, with 8 bases between them. The sequence was collected from a woman in her forties with acute COVID-19. This sequence joins TRBV3-1 (or the pseudogene TRBV3-2) and TRBJ2-3, with no clear D. What was sequenced was PBMCs or T cells enriched from blood (not recorded which). The CDR3: CASSSYSTDTQYF. The DNA for the CDR3 is TGTGCCAGCAGCTCCTACTCCACAGATACGCAGTATTTT.